The 22 T cell receptor beta chains reported below all come from one sample, sequenced in a study of memory CD4+ T cells and cytomegalovirus serostatus. Single viable CD3+CD4+CD8-CD45RO+ cells were sorted as the memory CD4+ T cells. Repertoires were generated with immunoSEQ multiplex PCR, while TCRdb's copy carries only in-frame clones and drops some. Of about 25,000 clones listed, over 70% are singletons. The sequenced sample consisted of memory CD4+ T cells from blood. The receptors were sampled from an adult in good health and CMV-seronegative.

This clone was observed a handful of times. The chain employs TRBV5-1 and TRBJ1-1; D not certain. The germline V gene has CDR1 SGHRS and CDR2 YFSETQ. The ends were cut back, 1 base at V and 1 base at J, with 11 bases in the middle. The length of the CDR3 is 15 residues. The CDR3 loop is CASSLSSLGNTEAFF. The CDR3 nucleotides read TGCGCCAGCAGCTTGTCCAGTCTCGGGAACACTGAAGCTTTCTTT.

The chain joins TRBV27 to TRBJ2-7, with 9 positions matching TRBD1. This CDR3 contains 15 residues. CDR1 is MNHEY, CDR2 SMNVEV, per germline (reference sequence). V was clipped by 0 bases and J by 6 bases; unmatched bases: 6. CDR3 DNA: TGTGCCAGCAGTTTATCGGACAGGGGAAGCGGCGAGCAGTACTTC. Residues: CASSLSDRGSGEQYF.

The chain links TRBV18 to TRBJ1-2; perhaps TRBD1 as D (5 bases). V shed 6 bases and J shed 2 bases, with 13 bases lying between them. Per germline, CDR1 KGHSH and CDR2 LQKENI. This CDR3 is built from 14 residues. The CDR3 sequence: CASSPGPENYGYTF. CDR3 sequence (DNA): TGTGCCAGCTCGCCGGGACCGGAGAACTATGGCTACACCTTC.

Details on this clone: A read error may explain this, as a much larger clone is one base away. The chain carries TRBV5-1 and TRBJ1-5; D not certain. Germline V gene lookup returns CDR1 SGHRS and CDR2 YFSETQ. This CDR3 contains 15 residues. Trimming shortened V by 5 bases and J by 7 bases, and 19 bases separated the two germline ends. The CDR3, as DNA: TGCGCCAGCAGTCAAGGTGACCTTGGGATGCAGCCCCAGCATTTT. It encodes CASSQGDLGMQPQHF.

This clone has just a few counts. This sequence joins TRBV5-4 and TRBJ1-3; TRBD1 aligns across 7 bases. CDR3 size: 16 residues. V dropped 4 bases and J dropped 0; count of bases not matched to a gene: 7. In germline, CDR1 is SGHNT, CDR2 YYREEE (reference sequence). CDR3 loop: CASSQGGQSSGNTIYF. CDR3 in DNA: TGTGCCAGCAGCCAAGGGGGACAGAGCTCTGGAAACACCATATATTTT.

In its sample, this clone was seen once. This chain uses TRBV6-6 with TRBJ1-5; D is undetermined. Trimming cost V 8 bases and J 4 bases, with 9 bases left between them. This CDR3 spans 12 amino acids. In germline, CDR1 is MNHNY, CDR2 SVGAGI (reference sequence). Written as DNA, the CDR3 is TGTGCCAGCGGAGGAGGGAATCAGCCCCAGCATTTT. Its translation is CASGGGNQPQHF.

The J gene is TRBJ2-6, the V gene TRBV15; D possibly corresponds to TRBD1 (6 bases). V lost 4 bases to trimming and J lost 2 bases, with 12 bases between them. Germline V gene sequence: CDR1 LNHNV, CDR2 YYDKDF (reference sequence). The CDR3 covers 16 residues. CDR3 region: CATSNRVAAGANVLTF. The DNA for the CDR3 is TGTGCCACCAGCAACAGGGTTGCGGCTGGGGCCAACGTCCTGACTTTC.

The chain joins TRBV7-9 to TRBJ1-1, with D perhaps TRBD1 (5 bases). Germline V gives CDR1 SEHNR, CDR2 FQNEAQ (reference sequence). The CDR3 extends over 13 amino acids. Between the trimmed V and J ends, which lost 5 bases and 0 bases, there was a span of 7 bases. In DNA, the CDR3 is TGTGCCAGCAGCCGGGGGGTGAACACTGAAGCTTTCTTT. As protein: CASSRGVNTEAFF.

This clone was recorded once. The V and J genes are TRBV6-1 and TRBJ1-6; no firm D call. CDR1 is MNHNS, CDR2 SASEGT, per germline. V lost 5 bases to trimming and J lost 7 bases, with 15 bases between them. The CDR3 has 15 residues. CDR3 sequence: CASSFRQVTNSPLHF. In DNA form, the CDR3 reads TGTGCCAGCAGTTTTAGGCAGGTTACGAATTCACCCCTCCACTTT.

The V call is TRBV7-2, the J call TRBJ2-2; 8 positions match TRBD2. The V gene end was trimmed by 3 bases and the J gene end by 6 bases; junction bases not matched to a gene: 6. Germline CDR1 is SGHTA and CDR2 is FQGNSA. This CDR3 spans 15 amino acids. The CDR3 bases are TGTGCCAGCAGCTTCCGAGCGGGAGCGGCCGGGGAGCTGTTTTTT. This encodes CASSFRAGAAGELFF.

The chain uses TRBV7-2 and TRBJ2-2, with 9 bases aligning to TRBD1. Trimming cost V 4 bases and J 6 bases; bases outside gene matches: 3. Germline CDR1 SGHTA, CDR2 FQGNSA. The CDR3 totals 14 residues. DNA for the CDR3: TGTGCCAGCAGCTCGACAGGGGGGGCCGGGGAGCTGTTTTTT. This gives the protein CASSSTGGAGELFF.

This CDR3 reads CASSGGETRYGYTF. The CDR3 DNA sequence: TGCGCCAGCAGTGGAGGGGAGACCCGTTATGGCTACACCTTC. The chain employs TRBV10-2 and TRBJ1-2; possible D gene TRBD1, 5 bases. This CDR3 spans 14 amino acids. Trimming removed 4 bases from V and 5 bases from J, with 14 bases in between. From germline, CDR1 is WSHSY and CDR2 SAAADI.

The chain employs TRBV10-2 and TRBJ2-1; 11 bases are a match to TRBD2. Per germline, CDR1 WSHSY and CDR2 SAAADI. The CDR3 runs to 15 residues. Trimming cost V 7 bases and J 7 bases; bases outside gene matches: 9. The CDR3 here is CASMLAGGPGNEQFF. The CDR3 nucleotides are TGCGCCAGCATGCTAGCGGGAGGCCCGGGGAATGAGCAGTTCTTC.

The chain links TRBV4-1 to TRBJ1-1, with unresolved D. V shed 2 bases and J shed 1 base, with 5 bases lying between them. The CDR3 has 13 amino acids. Per germline, CDR1 MGHRA and CDR2 YSYEKL. CDR3 nucleotide sequence: TGCGCCAGCAGCCAAACACAGAACACTGAAGCTTTCTTT. This codes for CASSQTQNTEAFF.

This clone was found once. The CDR3 nucleotides are TGTGCCAGCAGCCAAAGGACGGGAAAAAACAATGAGCAGTTCTTC. Translating gives CASSQRTGKNNEQFF. V and J are TRBV2 and TRBJ2-1, with D possibly matching TRBD2 (5 bases). V was trimmed by 6 bases and J by 5 bases, leaving 17 bases between them. The CDR3 totals 15 residues. From germline, CDR1 is SNHLY and CDR2 FYNNEI.

Note on this clone: The junction and the germline gene differ at one end; a read error may be behind it. The V call is TRBV5-6, the J call TRBJ2-1; D might be TRBD1 (5 bases). This CDR3 contains 11 residues. CDR1 SGHDT and CDR2 YYEEEE come from the germline V gene. CDR3: CASSLTQEQLF. The CDR3, as DNA: TGTGCCAGCAGCTTGACACAGGAGCAGCTCTTC. Supplemented by reference TRBV5-6 and TRBJ2-1, the full variable domain reads DAGVTQSPTHLIKTRGQQVTLRCSPKSGHDTVSWYQQALGQGPQFIFQYYEEEERQRGNFPDRFSGHQFPNYSSELNVNALLLGDSALYLCASSLTQEQLFGPGTRLTVL.

V and J are TRBV7-2 and TRBJ2-1; no definite D call. Between the trimmed V and J ends, which lost 6 bases and 0 bases, there was a span of 12 bases. Germline V gene sequence: CDR1 SGHTA, CDR2 FQGNSA. CDR3 size: 15 residues. CDR3 loop: CASRPTPSSYNEQFF. CDR3 nucleotides: TGTGCCAGCAGACCCACCCCAAGCTCCTACAATGAGCAGTTCTTC.

The rearrangement links TRBV28 to TRBJ2-1, with 14 nucleotides matching TRBD2. The CDR3 is made up of 19 amino acids. Trimming took 2 bases from V and 5 from J; bases not matched to a gene: 11. Germline CDR1 MDHEN, CDR2 SYDVKM. The CDR3 coding sequence is TGTGCCAGCAGTTTAATCGGACTAGCGGGAGGCACTACCCACAATGAGCAGTTCTTC. This translates into CASSLIGLAGGTTHNEQFF. Full variable domain (remainder filled in from reference TRBV28 and TRBJ2-1): DVKVTQSSRYLVKRTGEKVFLECVQDMDHENMFWYRQDPGLGLRLIYFSYDVKMKEKGDIPEGYSVSREKKERFSLILESASTNQTSMYLCASSLIGLAGGTTHNEQFFGPGTRLTVL.

J is TRBJ1-2 and V is TRBV28; 9 nucleotides line up with TRBD1. Germline CDR1 MDHEN, CDR2 SYDVKM. The length of the CDR3 is 14 residues. With V trimmed by 5 bases and J by 7 bases, 8 bases remained unmatched. The DNA of the CDR3 is TGTGCCAGCAGTCGGACAGGGGTAGTGAGTGGCTACACCTTC. Protein: CASSRTGVVSGYTF.

V is TRBV27 and J is TRBJ2-7, with TRBD2 identical over 7 bases. The CDR3 contains 14 residues. V gave up 0 bases and J gave up 4 bases; unmatched junction bases: 3. Germline V gives CDR1 MNHEY, CDR2 SMNVEV (reference sequence). CDR3 residues: CASSLSLAVYEQYF. DNA for the CDR3: TGTGCCAGCAGTTTATCCCTAGCGGTATACGAGCAGTACTTC.

The chain combines TRBV5-1 with TRBJ1-1, with 7 bases matching TRBD1. After removal of 3 bases from V and 2 bases from J, the junction contained 4 bases not matched to a gene. Germline loops: CDR1 SGHRS, CDR2 YFSETQ. CDR3 length equals 14 residues. CDR3 DNA sequence: TGCGCCAGCAGCTCGACAGGGCCTAACACTGAAGCTTTCTTT. It translates to CASSSTGPNTEAFF.

The rearrangement joins TRBV6-5 to TRBJ1-5; weak D call: TRBD1 (5 bases). Germline CDR1 reads MNHEY; CDR2 reads SVGAGI. Trimming cost V 6 bases and J 0 bases, with 12 bases left between them. The CDR3 runs 15 residues. The CDR3 coding sequence is TGTGCCAGCAGCCCCAGGACAAGTAGCAATCAGCCCCAGCATTTT. Residues: CASSPRTSSNQPQHF.